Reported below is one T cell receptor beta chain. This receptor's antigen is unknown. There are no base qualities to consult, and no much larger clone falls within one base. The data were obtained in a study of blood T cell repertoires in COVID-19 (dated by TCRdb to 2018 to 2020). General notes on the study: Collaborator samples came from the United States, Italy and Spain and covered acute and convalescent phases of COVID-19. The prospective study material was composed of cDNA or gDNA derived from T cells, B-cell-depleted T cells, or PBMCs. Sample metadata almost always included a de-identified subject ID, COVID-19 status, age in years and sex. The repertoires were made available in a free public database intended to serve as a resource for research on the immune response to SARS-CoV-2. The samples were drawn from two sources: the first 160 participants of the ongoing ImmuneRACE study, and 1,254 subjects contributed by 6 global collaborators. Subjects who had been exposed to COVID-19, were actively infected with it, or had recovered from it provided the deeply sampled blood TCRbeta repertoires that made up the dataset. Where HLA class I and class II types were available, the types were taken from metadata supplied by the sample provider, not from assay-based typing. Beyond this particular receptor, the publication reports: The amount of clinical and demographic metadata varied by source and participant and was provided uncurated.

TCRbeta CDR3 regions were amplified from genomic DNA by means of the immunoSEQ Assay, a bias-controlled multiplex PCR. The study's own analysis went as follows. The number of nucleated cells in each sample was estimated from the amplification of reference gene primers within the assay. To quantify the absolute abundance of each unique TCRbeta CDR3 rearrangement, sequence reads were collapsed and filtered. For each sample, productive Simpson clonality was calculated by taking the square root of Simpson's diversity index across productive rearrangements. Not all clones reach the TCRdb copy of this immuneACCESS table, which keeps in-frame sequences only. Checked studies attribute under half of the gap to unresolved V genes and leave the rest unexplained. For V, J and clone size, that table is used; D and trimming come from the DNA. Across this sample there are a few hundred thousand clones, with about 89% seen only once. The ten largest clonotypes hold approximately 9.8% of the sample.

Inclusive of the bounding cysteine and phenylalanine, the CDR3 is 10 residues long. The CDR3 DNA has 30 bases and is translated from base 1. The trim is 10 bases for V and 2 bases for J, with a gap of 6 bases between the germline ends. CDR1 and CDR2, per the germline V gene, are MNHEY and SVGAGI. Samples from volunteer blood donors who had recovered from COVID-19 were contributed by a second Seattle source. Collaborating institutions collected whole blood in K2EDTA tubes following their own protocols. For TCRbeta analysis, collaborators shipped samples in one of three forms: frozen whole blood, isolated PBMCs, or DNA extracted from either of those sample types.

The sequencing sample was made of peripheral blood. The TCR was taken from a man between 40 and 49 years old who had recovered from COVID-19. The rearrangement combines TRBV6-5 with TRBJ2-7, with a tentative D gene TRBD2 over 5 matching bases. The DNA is TGTGCCACCGGGACCTACGAGCAGTACTTC. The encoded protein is CATGTYEQYF.